This T cell receptor (beta chain) was sequenced during a study of T cells in Graves' hyperthyroidism and ophthalmopathy. Study results and caveats: Peripheral blood also featured most of the thyroid clonotypes expanded above 0.001.

This clonotype was observed many times. Its specificity is not known. CDR1 and CDR2 from the germline V gene are MDHEN and SYDVKM. The CDR3 loop spans 16 amino acids. The V gene end was trimmed by 7 bases and the J gene end by 2 bases; junction bases not matched to a gene: 11. Researchers took RNA transcripts and amplified the TCR beta CDR3 regions from them. During a first-round RT-PCR of the TCR CDR3, the HTBI primer set was used. TCRdb re-called the multiplex PCR reads with MiXCR, one entry per CDR3 protein. The table records some 350,000 distinct CDR3 sequences, roughly 25% of them present only once.

Sequenced sample: blood. The sequence was obtained from a man aged 45-65 years with Graves' hyperthyroidism. The chain combines TRBV28 with TRBJ2-5; 9 bases fit TRBD2. The DNA for the CDR3 is TGTGCCAGCACCCGGGGTAGCGGGAGCCGTCAAGAGACCCAGTACTTC. This sequence encodes CASTRGSGSRQETQYF.